The rows below give T cell receptor beta chains drawn from one sample of a study of shared clonotypes between healthy human individuals. Profiled with immunoSEQ multiplex PCR; TCRdb holds only in-frame clones, not every one. Here the sample spans about 590,000 clones, around 95% being singletons. The sequencing sample was made of naive CD8+ T cells sorted from blood. The origin of the receptors is a woman in her 30s in good health. Each CDR3 is given without its conserved first and last residue. Clone size is shown for a subset of rows, as once, few, many or a class of expanded clone.

abundance: .; v_gene: TRBV4-2; CDR3aa: ASSAEEGLAAYEQY
abundance: .; v_gene: TRBV28; CDR3aa: ASSLFQGGNQPQH
abundance: .; v_gene: TRBV19; CDR3aa: ASSFGTGYEQY
abundance: .; v_gene: TRBV27; CDR3aa: ASSLRGEVYGYT
abundance: .; v_gene: TRBV9; CDR3aa: ASSVETDPVDTIY
abundance: once; v_gene: TRBV5-6; CDR3aa: ASRFGMNTEAF
abundance: .; v_gene: TRBV28; CDR3aa: ASSLMRGGTEAF
abundance: .; v_gene: TRBV11-2; CDR3aa: ASRVSGLTDTQY
abundance: .; v_gene: TRBV10-1; CDR3aa: ASSDRGQKNFSDQPQH
abundance: .; v_gene: TRBV27; CDR3aa: ASSWGLGNEKLF
abundance: once; v_gene: TRBV6-1; CDR3aa: ASSEGPPGTEAF
abundance: .; v_gene: TRBV7-9; CDR3aa: ASSLPGGPEAF
abundance: .; v_gene: TRBV7-8; CDR3aa: ASSGDRATEAF
abundance: once; v_gene: TRBV11-3; CDR3aa: ASSPRFGTGTEAF
abundance: .; v_gene: TRBV25-1; CDR3aa: ASSHQGRATEAF
abundance: .; v_gene: TRBV27; CDR3aa: ASSIISSYNEQF
abundance: .; v_gene: TRBV18; CDR3aa: ASSPGGQGAYEQY
abundance: .; v_gene: TRBV10-2; CDR3aa: ASSEVGGDEKLF
abundance: once; v_gene: TRBV28; CDR3aa: ASSFTPENNEQF
abundance: .; v_gene: TRBV30; CDR3aa: AWSRGTSTDTQY
abundance: .; v_gene: TRBV27; CDR3aa: ASSLGAGQGGIVPQH
abundance: .; v_gene: TRBV10-3; CDR3aa: AISVEGGADTQY
abundance: .; v_gene: TRBV5-6; CDR3aa: ASSLGLAGANEQF
abundance: .; v_gene: TRBV5-1; CDR3aa: ASSLDRLHGSSYEQY
abundance: .; v_gene: TRBV27; CDR3aa: ASSTFTGPGSSGNTIY
abundance: .; v_gene: TRBV7-9; CDR3aa: ASSPGQGRAGTEAF
abundance: .; v_gene: TRBV12-5; CDR3aa: ASGLPPPGDEISSYNEQF
abundance: .; v_gene: TRBV28; CDR3aa: ASSRVEYEQY
abundance: .; v_gene: TRBV28; CDR3aa: ASSLSAYGRERDEQF
abundance: .; v_gene: TRBV19; CDR3aa: ASSIDSSGYNEQF
abundance: .; v_gene: TRBV11-2; CDR3aa: ASSLNGSGTKPYEQY
abundance: .; v_gene: TRBV5-3; CDR3aa: ARSSREQY
abundance: few; v_gene: TRBV25-1; CDR3aa: ASSASENTEAF
abundance: .; v_gene: TRBV28; CDR3aa: ASSGMQRNADTQY
abundance: .; v_gene: TRBV28; CDR3aa: ASSLLGTGANVLT
abundance: .; v_gene: TRBV28; CDR3aa: AIASLVGRQETQY
abundance: .; v_gene: TRBV19; CDR3aa: ASSSPGQLLSNQPQH
abundance: .; v_gene: TRBV13; CDR3aa: ASSLGAGGTYNEQF
abundance: .; v_gene: TRBV29-1; CDR3aa: SGTDSTEAF
abundance: .; v_gene: TRBV5-1; CDR3aa: ASSSTSGRVSYNEQF
abundance: .; v_gene: TRBV30; CDR3aa: AWSAGTSGADTQY
abundance: .; v_gene: TRBV5-8; CDR3aa: ASSLMLGRVGEQY
abundance: .; v_gene: TRBV28; CDR3aa: ASSSTGEETQY
abundance: .; v_gene: TRBV27; CDR3aa: ASSLVQGRDTQY
abundance: .; v_gene: TRBV19; CDR3aa: ASSTWGTSGLRVNIQY
abundance: once; v_gene: TRBV4-1; CDR3aa: ASNRQGNTEAF
abundance: .; v_gene: TRBV19; CDR3aa: ASSILARAGPTWGEQF
abundance: .; v_gene: TRBV7-8; CDR3aa: ASSTALAGGSSSYNEQF
abundance: .; v_gene: TRBV2; CDR3aa: ASSALGGQETQY
abundance: .; v_gene: TRBV28; CDR3aa: ASSGTGMSNQPQH
abundance: once; v_gene: TRBV10-1; CDR3aa: ASCAVTEYSNQPQH
abundance: once; v_gene: TRBV7-9; CDR3aa: ASSSNPGQRYGYT
abundance: .; v_gene: TRBV5-4; CDR3aa: ASSPTSGRAYEQY
abundance: .; v_gene: TRBV6-5; CDR3aa: ASTPTGATDEQY
abundance: once; v_gene: TRBV19; CDR3aa: ASSIGSPYNEQF